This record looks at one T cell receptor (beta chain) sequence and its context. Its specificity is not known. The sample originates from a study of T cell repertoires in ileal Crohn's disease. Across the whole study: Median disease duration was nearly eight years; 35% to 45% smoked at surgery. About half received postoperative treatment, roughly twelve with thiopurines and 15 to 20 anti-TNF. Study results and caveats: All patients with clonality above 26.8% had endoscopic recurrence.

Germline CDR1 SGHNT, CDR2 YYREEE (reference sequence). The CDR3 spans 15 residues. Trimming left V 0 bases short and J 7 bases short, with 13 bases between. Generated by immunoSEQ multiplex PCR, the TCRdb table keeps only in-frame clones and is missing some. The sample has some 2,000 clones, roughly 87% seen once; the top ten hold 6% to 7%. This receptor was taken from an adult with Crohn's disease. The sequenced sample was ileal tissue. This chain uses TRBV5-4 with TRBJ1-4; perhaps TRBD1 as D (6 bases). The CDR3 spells CASSLGGQGGEKLFF. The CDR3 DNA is TGTGCCAGCAGCTTGGGGGGGCAGGGCGGTGAAAAACTGTTTTTT. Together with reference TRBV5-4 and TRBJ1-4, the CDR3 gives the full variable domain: ETGVTQSPTHLIKTRGQQVTLRCSSQSGHNTVSWYQQALGQGPQFIFQYYREEENGRGNFPPRFSGLQFPNYSSELNVNALELDDSALYLCASSLGGQGGEKLFFGSGTQLSVL.